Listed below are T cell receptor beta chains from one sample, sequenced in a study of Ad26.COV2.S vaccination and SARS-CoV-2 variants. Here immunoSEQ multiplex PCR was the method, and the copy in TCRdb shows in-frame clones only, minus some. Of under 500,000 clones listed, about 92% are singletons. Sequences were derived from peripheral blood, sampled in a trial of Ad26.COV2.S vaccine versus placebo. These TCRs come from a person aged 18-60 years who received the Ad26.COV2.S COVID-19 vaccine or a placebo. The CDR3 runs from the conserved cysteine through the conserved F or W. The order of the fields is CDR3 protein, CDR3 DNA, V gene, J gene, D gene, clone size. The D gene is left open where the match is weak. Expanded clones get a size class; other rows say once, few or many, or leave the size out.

cdr3_aa: CASSLAVRAEGYTF; cdr3_nt: TGCGCCAGCAGCTTGGCCGTTAGGGCTGAGGGCTACACCTTC; v_call: TRBV5-1; j_call: TRBJ1-2; d_call: .; clone_size: .
cdr3_aa: CASSYRGDTQYF; cdr3_nt: TGTGCCAGCAGCTACAGGGGTGATACGCAGTATTTT; v_call: TRBV7-2; j_call: TRBJ2-3; d_call: TRBD1; clone_size: .
cdr3_aa: CASSPGVGGGDQPQHF; cdr3_nt: TGTGCCAGCAGCCCTGGGGTAGGGGGAGGCGATCAGCCCCAGCATTTT; v_call: TRBV7-6; j_call: TRBJ1-5; d_call: .; clone_size: .
cdr3_aa: CASTLSTSFEKLFF; cdr3_nt: TGTGCCAGCACCCTAAGTACTTCCTTCGAAAAACTGTTTTTT; v_call: TRBV28; j_call: TRBJ1-4; d_call: .; clone_size: .
cdr3_aa: CASSLDPWVSGANVLTF; cdr3_nt: TGCGCCAGCAGCCTGGACCCGTGGGTCTCTGGGGCCAACGTCCTGACTTTC; v_call: TRBV4-1; j_call: TRBJ2-6; d_call: .; clone_size: .
cdr3_aa: CASSYSRGYTF; cdr3_nt: TGTGCCAGCAGTTACTCTCGTGGCTACACCTTC; v_call: TRBV6-2/TRBV6-3; j_call: TRBJ1-2; d_call: .; clone_size: few
cdr3_aa: CASSVNLRNTEAFF; cdr3_nt: TGTGCCAGCAGCGTAAATCTCCGGAACACTGAAGCTTTCTTT; v_call: TRBV9; j_call: TRBJ1-1; d_call: .; clone_size: .
cdr3_aa: CASGLGPILHREYEQYF; cdr3_nt: TGTGCTAGTGGTTTGGGGCCGATACTCCACCGAGAATACGAGCAGTACTTC; v_call: TRBV12-5; j_call: TRBJ2-7; d_call: .; clone_size: .
cdr3_aa: CASSIGQEEQYF; cdr3_nt: TGTGCCAGTAGTATAGGCCAGGAGGAGCAGTACTTC; v_call: TRBV19; j_call: TRBJ2-7; d_call: .; clone_size: .
cdr3_aa: CASSIFNLGRKNYGYTF; cdr3_nt: TGTGCCAGTAGTATTTTTAATTTGGGACGTAAAAACTATGGCTACACCTTC; v_call: TRBV19; j_call: TRBJ1-2; d_call: .; clone_size: .
cdr3_aa: CASSVCYRGRLGQPQHF; cdr3_nt: TGTGCCAGCAGCGTATGTTACAGGGGGCGCTTAGGTCAGCCCCAGCATTTT; v_call: TRBV9; j_call: TRBJ1-5; d_call: TRBD1; clone_size: once
cdr3_aa: CASSYSRGGNQPQHF; cdr3_nt: TGTGCCAGCAGTTACTCCAGGGGCGGCAATCAGCCCCAGCATTTT; v_call: TRBV6-5; j_call: TRBJ1-5; d_call: .; clone_size: .
cdr3_aa: CASSPSGGSSGANVLTF; cdr3_nt: TGCGCCAGCAGCCCTAGCGGGGGGAGCTCTGGGGCCAACGTCCTGACTTTC; v_call: TRBV5-1; j_call: TRBJ2-6; d_call: TRBD2; clone_size: .
cdr3_aa: CASSGTGAAGGYTF; cdr3_nt: TGTGCCAGCAGTGGTACCGGGGCCGCCGGTGGCTACACCTTC; v_call: TRBV6-4; j_call: TRBJ1-2; d_call: .; clone_size: once
cdr3_aa: CASSSRPYLRTEKLFF; cdr3_nt: TGTGCCAGCAGTTCACGACCCTACCTCCGCACTGAAAAACTGTTTTTT; v_call: TRBV6-5; j_call: TRBJ1-4; d_call: .; clone_size: .
cdr3_aa: CASSINPTQSYEQYF; cdr3_nt: TGTGCCAGTAGTATAAACCCCACCCAATCCTACGAGCAGTACTTC; v_call: TRBV19; j_call: TRBJ2-7; d_call: .; clone_size: once
cdr3_aa: CASSLSSGARNEQFF; cdr3_nt: TGTGCCAGCAGCCTAAGTAGCGGGGCAAGGAATGAGCAGTTCTTC; v_call: TRBV3-1/TRBV3-2; j_call: TRBJ2-1; d_call: TRBD2; clone_size: .
cdr3_aa: CASSQETVSSYNSPLHF; cdr3_nt: TGCGCCAGCAGCCAAGAGACGGTGAGCTCCTATAATTCACCCCTCCACTTT; v_call: TRBV4-1; j_call: TRBJ1-6; d_call: .; clone_size: .
cdr3_aa: CASSSRDRFRGYTF; cdr3_nt: TGCGCCAGCAGCTCCCGGGACCGATTTCGTGGCTACACCTTC; v_call: TRBV4-3; j_call: TRBJ1-2; d_call: .; clone_size: .
cdr3_aa: CASSLRDSEQYF; cdr3_nt: TGTGCCAGCAGCTTGAGAGATAGCGAGCAGTACTTC; v_call: TRBV5-4; j_call: TRBJ2-7; d_call: .; clone_size: few
cdr3_aa: CASRVAERSTEAFF; cdr3_nt: TGTGCCAGCAGAGTGGCTGAACGGAGCACTGAAGCTTTCTTT; v_call: TRBV2; j_call: TRBJ1-1; d_call: .; clone_size: .
cdr3_aa: CASFRDVVAFF; cdr3_nt: TGTGCCAGTTTCCGGGACGTGGTAGCTTTCTTT; v_call: TRBV19; j_call: TRBJ1-1; d_call: .; clone_size: .
cdr3_aa: CASSSRWGIQETQYF; cdr3_nt: TGTGCCAGCAGCTCCCGGTGGGGCATCCAAGAGACCCAGTACTTC; v_call: TRBV5-4; j_call: TRBJ2-5; d_call: .; clone_size: .
cdr3_aa: CASSLARGNTEAFF; cdr3_nt: TGTGCCAGCAGCTTGGCCAGGGGGAACACTGAAGCTTTCTTT; v_call: TRBV5-8; j_call: TRBJ1-1; d_call: .; clone_size: .
cdr3_aa: CASSAWTGGISDYGYTF; cdr3_nt: TGTGCCAGCAGTGCCTGGACAGGGGGGATTTCCGACTATGGCTACACCTTC; v_call: TRBV7-8; j_call: TRBJ1-2; d_call: TRBD1; clone_size: .
cdr3_aa: CASGGQGRAYEQYF; cdr3_nt: TGTGCCAGCGGAGGACAGGGTAGGGCGTACGAGCAGTACTTC; v_call: TRBV2; j_call: TRBJ2-7; d_call: TRBD1; clone_size: .
cdr3_aa: CASSPDLEGKLFF; cdr3_nt: TGTGCCAGCAGCCCCGACTTAGAGGGAAAACTGTTTTTT; v_call: TRBV7-2; j_call: TRBJ1-4; d_call: .; clone_size: .
cdr3_aa: CATSRDLGYQPQHF; cdr3_nt: TGTGCCACCAGCAGGGACCTAGGCTATCAGCCCCAGCATTTT; v_call: TRBV15; j_call: TRBJ1-5; d_call: .; clone_size: once
cdr3_aa: CASSYASGNQPQHF; cdr3_nt: TGTGCCAGCAGTTATGCGTCCGGAAATCAGCCCCAGCATTTT; v_call: TRBV6-2/TRBV6-3; j_call: TRBJ1-5; d_call: .; clone_size: .
cdr3_aa: CASSPEEGREEYF; cdr3_nt: TGCGCCAGCAGCCCGGAGGAGGGCAGGGAAGAGTACTTC; v_call: TRBV4-1; j_call: TRBJ2-7; d_call: .; clone_size: .
cdr3_aa: CASSHARASWGAPLHF; cdr3_nt: TGTGCCAGCAGTCACGCCAGGGCCTCGTGGGGGGCACCCCTCCACTTT; v_call: TRBV27; j_call: TRBJ1-6; d_call: .; clone_size: .
cdr3_aa: CAISVIGQGVGETQYF; cdr3_nt: TGTGCCATCAGTGTAATAGGACAGGGGGTTGGGGAGACCCAGTACTTC; v_call: TRBV10-3; j_call: TRBJ2-5; d_call: TRBD1; clone_size: .
cdr3_aa: CASSPMGAANYGYTF; cdr3_nt: TGTGCCAGCAGCCCCATGGGAGCAGCTAACTATGGCTACACCTTC; v_call: TRBV6-5; j_call: TRBJ1-2; d_call: .; clone_size: .
cdr3_aa: CASSQDAYEQYF; cdr3_nt: TGTGCCAGCAGCCAAGACGCCTACGAGCAGTACTTC; v_call: TRBV14; j_call: TRBJ2-7; d_call: .; clone_size: .
cdr3_aa: CASSGGQRSSGELFF; cdr3_nt: TGTGCCAGCAGCGGGGGACAGCGAAGTTCCGGGGAGCTGTTTTTT; v_call: TRBV5-4; j_call: TRBJ2-2; d_call: TRBD1; clone_size: .
cdr3_aa: CANHQGLNTEAFF; cdr3_nt: TGCGCCAACCATCAGGGATTGAACACTGAAGCTTTCTTT; v_call: TRBV10-1; j_call: TRBJ1-1; d_call: .; clone_size: .
cdr3_aa: CASSSAAYPTYEQYF; cdr3_nt: TGTGCCAGCAGTTCGGCCGCATACCCCACCTACGAGCAGTACTTC; v_call: TRBV27; j_call: TRBJ2-7; d_call: .; clone_size: .
cdr3_aa: CASSIDRGGLPQHF; cdr3_nt: TGTGCCAGTAGTATAGATCGGGGGGGTTTGCCCCAGCATTTT; v_call: TRBV19; j_call: TRBJ1-5; d_call: .; clone_size: .
cdr3_aa: CAWRRGGYTF; cdr3_nt: TGTGCCTGGAGAAGGGGCGGCTACACCTTC; v_call: TRBV30; j_call: TRBJ1-2; d_call: .; clone_size: .
cdr3_aa: CASSPRTGANYGYTF; cdr3_nt: TGTGCCAGTAGTCCGCGGACAGGGGCTAACTATGGCTACACCTTC; v_call: TRBV19; j_call: TRBJ1-2; d_call: TRBD1; clone_size: .
cdr3_aa: CASSFTGTETNEQFF; cdr3_nt: TGTGCCAGCAGCTTCACCGGGACTGAGACCAATGAGCAGTTCTTC; v_call: TRBV7-9; j_call: TRBJ2-1; d_call: .; clone_size: .
cdr3_aa: CASSQGPGVYEQYF; cdr3_nt: TGTGCCAGCAGCCAGGGGCCTGGGGTCTACGAGCAGTACTTC; v_call: TRBV14; j_call: TRBJ2-7; d_call: .; clone_size: .
cdr3_aa: CASGPSGGIFRYF; cdr3_nt: TGTGCCAGCGGGCCTAGCGGGGGAATTTTTCGGTACTTC; v_call: TRBV27; j_call: TRBJ2-7; d_call: TRBD2; clone_size: .
cdr3_aa: CASSIVSRDTEAFF; cdr3_nt: TGTGCCAGCAGCATCGTCAGCCGGGACACTGAAGCTTTCTTT; v_call: TRBV7-9; j_call: TRBJ1-1; d_call: .; clone_size: few
cdr3_aa: CASTPVQKRTYNEKLFF; cdr3_nt: TGTGCCAGCACCCCCGTTCAAAAAAGAACGTATAATGAAAAACTGTTTTTT; v_call: TRBV28; j_call: TRBJ1-4; d_call: .; clone_size: few
cdr3_aa: CSVEVGTGGGQPQHF; cdr3_nt: TGCAGCGTTGAAGTGGGGACAGGGGGCGGTCAGCCCCAGCATTTT; v_call: TRBV29-1; j_call: TRBJ1-5; d_call: TRBD1; clone_size: once
cdr3_aa: CASSLGAEYGYTF; cdr3_nt: TGTGCCAGCTCACTGGGGGCAGAGTATGGCTACACCTTC; v_call: TRBV18; j_call: TRBJ1-2; d_call: .; clone_size: few
cdr3_aa: CSVERGLGANKKTYEQYF; cdr3_nt: TGCAGCGTTGAAAGGGGGTTGGGGGCCAACAAAAAAACCTACGAGCAGTACTTC; v_call: TRBV29-1; j_call: TRBJ2-7; d_call: .; clone_size: .
cdr3_aa: CASSPLDDNYGYTF; cdr3_nt: TGTGCCAGCAGCCCCCTAGACGACAACTATGGCTACACCTTC; v_call: TRBV5-6; j_call: TRBJ1-2; d_call: .; clone_size: .
cdr3_aa: CASSYGSTTEAFF; cdr3_nt: TGTGCCAGCAGTTACGGGTCGACCACTGAAGCTTTCTTT; v_call: TRBV27; j_call: TRBJ1-1; d_call: .; clone_size: few
cdr3_aa: CASSLDRITDTQYF; cdr3_nt: TGCGCCAGCAGCCTAGACAGAATCACAGATACGCAGTATTTT; v_call: TRBV5-1; j_call: TRBJ2-3; d_call: .; clone_size: .
cdr3_aa: CASSFPGGGTSYEQYF; cdr3_nt: TGTGCCAGCAGTTTCCCCGGCGGAGGGACATCCTACGAGCAGTACTTC; v_call: TRBV28; j_call: TRBJ2-7; d_call: .; clone_size: .
cdr3_aa: CASSLAAGALVSPLHF; cdr3_nt: TGTGCCAGCAGCTTGGCGGCAGGGGCGTTAGTATCACCCCTCCACTTT; v_call: TRBV5-4; j_call: TRBJ1-6; d_call: .; clone_size: .
cdr3_aa: CASSVDETGANFFEQYF; cdr3_nt: TGTGCCAGCAGCGTAGATGAAACAGGGGCTAACTTTTTTGAGCAGTACTTC; v_call: TRBV9; j_call: TRBJ2-7; d_call: TRBD1; clone_size: .